What follows are 10 T cell receptor beta chains derived from one specimen sequenced in a study of identical twins (dated by TCRdb to the mid-2010s). To prepare the library, 5' RACE was applied. Sequencing was performed on an Illumina HiSeq 2000. TCRdb took the public reads, trimmed them with fastp at Q25, ran MiXCR for clone calling and kept in-frame beta chains. Rows are unified per CDR3 protein, each entry keeping the most common DNA and genes. This sample comprises 300,000 to 400,000 distinct CDR3 sequences, roughly 9% of them detected only once. The ten largest clones take up about 9.1% of the sample. The sample was naive T cells sorted from blood. The cell subset or site label of this sample denotes: cells isolated with a human naive T-cell isolation kit. These TCRs come from a woman in her 50s in good health.

The rearrangement uses TRBV3-1 and TRBJ2-1; D remains ambiguous. Trimming removed 3 bases at V and 8 bases at J, with 20 bases between. This CDR3 contains 16 residues. Germline V lookup: CDR1 LGHDT, CDR2 YNNKEL (reference sequence). CDR3 DNA sequence: TGTGCCAGCAGCCAGGTAAACGCACGATGGGTGGATGAGCAGTTCTTC. It encodes CASSQVNARWVDEQFF.

This clonotype was detected only a few times. V is TRBV6-5 and J is TRBJ2-7; TRBD1 agrees at 7 bases. Germline loops: CDR1 MNHEY, CDR2 SVGAGI. V shed 6 bases, J shed 3 bases, and the junction held 5 bases outside the gene matches. The CDR3 consists of 13 residues. CDR3 region: CASRETGNYEQYF. The CDR3 coding sequence is TGTGCCAGCAGGGAGACAGGGAACTACGAGCAGTACTTC.

This clonotype showed up many times. This chain's CDR3 is CASSVEWTSGTTDTQYF. The CDR3 DNA follows: TGTGCCAGCAGCGTAGAGTGGACTAGCGGGACGACAGATACGCAGTATTTT. V gene TRBV9 combines with J gene TRBJ2-3; 12 nucleotides agree with TRBD2. The CDR3 is made up of 17 amino acids. V was clipped by 0 bases and J by 3 bases; unmatched bases: 5. Germline V gene data show CDR1 as SGDLS and CDR2 as YYNGEE.

The chain links TRBV6-1 to TRBJ2-4; D remains unclear. CDR3 length: 14 residues. The germline V gene has CDR1 MNHNS and CDR2 SASEGT. The V and J ends lost 3 bases and 0 bases respectively, with 6 bases between them. CDR3 amino acids: CASSDGRAKNIQYF. As DNA, the CDR3 is TGTGCCAGCAGTGATGGCCGAGCCAAAAACATTCAGTACTTC.

This clonotype has a handful of counts. DNA for the CDR3: TGCGCCAGCAGCTTGGACCCAGCGGGAGGGCCTGGCGAGCAGTACTTC. Protein: CASSLDPAGGPGEQYF. The rearrangement uses TRBV5-1 and TRBJ2-7, with 10 bases matching TRBD2. Germline V gene lookup returns CDR1 SGHRS and CDR2 YFSETQ. The CDR3 covers 16 residues. The trim removed 0 bases at V and 6 bases at J, leaving 9 bases unmatched.

In this sample, this clonotype turned up a few times. V usage is TRBV11-3 and J usage is TRBJ1-4; 10 nucleotides match TRBD1. Germline lookup yields CDR1 SGHNT and CDR2 YENEEA. The CDR3 contains 16 residues. V lost 5 bases and J lost 6; bases outside the gene matches: 9. DNA for the CDR3: TGTGCCAGCAGCCCAAGCCGGGACAGGGGAGATGAAAAACTGTTTTTT. Its protein product is CASSPSRDRGDEKLFF.

The sample holds many counts of this clonotype. The genes are TRBV12-3 or TRBV12-4 and TRBJ1-1; D unresolved. The length of the CDR3 is 13 residues. Trimming took off 7 bases at V and 9 bases at J, with 18 bases between the two ends. The CDR3 sequence is CASNPPGVGKAFF. The CDR3 bases are TGTGCCAGCAATCCCCCCGGGGTGGGAAAAGCTTTCTTT.

This clonotype was detected ten times or more. The V call is TRBV20-1, the J call TRBJ2-4; the D gene is possibly TRBD2 (5 bases). CDR1 and CDR2 from the germline V gene are DFQATT and SNEGSKA (reference sequence). The CDR3 contains 16 residues. V lost 2 bases and J 0 bases, leaving 14 bases between the germline ends. The CDR3 DNA is TGCAGTGCTAGACGGGTCAGAGGACTAGCCAAAAACATTCAGTACTTC. Protein sequence: CSARRVRGLAKNIQYF.

The gene calls are TRBV20-1 and TRBJ2-2; 10 nucleotides match TRBD2. There are 14 residues in the CDR3. The J segment lost 6 bases and the V segment lost 4 bases, leaving 5 bases of the junction unmatched. Germline V gene sequence: CDR1 DFQATT, CDR2 SNEGSKA (reference sequence). The CDR3 nucleotides read TGCAGTGCTACTAGCGGGAGTTCCCCCGGGGAGCTGTTTTTT. This gives the protein CSATSGSSPGELFF.

In this sample, this clonotype turned up many times. The genes are TRBV4-1 and TRBJ2-1; TRBD2 matches at 9 bases. The CDR3 is 16 amino acids. V was clipped by 0 bases and J by 3 bases; unmatched bases: 3. The germline V gene encodes CDR1 MGHRA and CDR2 YSYEKL. This CDR3 is CASSQETSGRYNEQFF. The CDR3, as DNA: TGCGCCAGCAGCCAAGAAACTAGCGGGCGCTACAATGAGCAGTTCTTC.